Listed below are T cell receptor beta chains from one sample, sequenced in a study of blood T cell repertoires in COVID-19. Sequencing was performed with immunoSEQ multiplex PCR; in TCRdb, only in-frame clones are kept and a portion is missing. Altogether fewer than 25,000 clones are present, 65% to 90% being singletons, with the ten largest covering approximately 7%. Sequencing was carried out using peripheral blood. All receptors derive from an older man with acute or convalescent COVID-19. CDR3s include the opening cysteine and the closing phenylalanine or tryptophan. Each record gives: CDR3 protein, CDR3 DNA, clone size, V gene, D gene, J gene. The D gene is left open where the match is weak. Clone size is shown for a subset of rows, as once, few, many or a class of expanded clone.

CDR3: CASSLGQDNQPQHF
DNA: TGCGCCAGCAGCTTGGGACAGGACAATCAGCCCCAGCATTTT
size: -
V: TRBV5-1
D: -
J: TRBJ1-5

CDR3: CATSRDIGGRGYTF
DNA: TGTGCCACCAGCAGAGATATCGGAGGTAGGGGCTACACCTTC
size: -
V: TRBV15
D: -
J: TRBJ1-2

CDR3: CASGLFVGGFSYEQYF
DNA: TGTGCTAGTGGTCTCTTCGTGGGGGGGTTCTCCTACGAGCAGTACTTC
size: -
V: TRBV12-5
D: TRBD2
J: TRBJ2-7

CDR3: CSVGPTGNYGYTF
DNA: TGCAGCGTTGGCCCGACAGGGAACTATGGCTACACCTTC
size: -
V: TRBV29-1
D: TRBD1
J: TRBJ1-2

CDR3: CSARTGGELFF
DNA: TGCAGTGCACGGACAGGCGGGGAGCTGTTTTTT
size: -
V: TRBV20-1
D: TRBD1
J: TRBJ2-2

CDR3: CATSSLPGQGGYNEQFF
DNA: TGTGCCACCAGTTCGCTTCCAGGACAGGGGGGCTACAATGAGCAGTTCTTC
size: -
V: TRBV24-1
D: TRBD1
J: TRBJ2-1

CDR3: CASSPVGQGSHGYTF
DNA: TGTGCCAGCAGCCCGGTAGGGCAGGGGTCCCATGGCTACACCTTC
size: -
V: TRBV5-6
D: -
J: TRBJ1-2

CDR3: CSVEEPGLQDTQYF
DNA: TGCAGCGTTGAAGAACCAGGGCTCCAAGATACGCAGTATTTT
size: -
V: TRBV29-1
D: -
J: TRBJ2-3

CDR3: CASSSQGDTQYF
DNA: TGTGCCAGCAGCTCCCAGGGGGATACGCAGTATTTT
size: -
V: TRBV7-2
D: -
J: TRBJ2-3

CDR3: CASSPGAQSFQETQYF
DNA: TGCGCCAGCAGCCCCGGAGCGCAGTCTTTCCAAGAGACCCAGTACTTC
size: -
V: TRBV5-1
D: -
J: TRBJ2-5

CDR3: CSALEGGQTDTQYF
DNA: TGCAGCGCCCTGGAGGGGGGGCAAACAGATACGCAGTATTTT
size: -
V: TRBV29-1
D: -
J: TRBJ2-3

CDR3: CASSQTHGYTF
DNA: TGTGCCAGCAGCCAGACACATGGCTACACCTTC
size: -
V: TRBV3-1/TRBV3-2
D: -
J: TRBJ1-2

CDR3: CASSLAGGFNYGYTF
DNA: TGTGCCAGCAGCTTAGCAGGGGGCTTCAACTATGGCTACACCTTC
size: -
V: TRBV5-5
D: TRBD1
J: TRBJ1-2

CDR3: CASSYSVANTEAFF
DNA: TGTGCCAGCAGTTACTCGGTGGCGAACACTGAAGCTTTCTTT
size: -
V: TRBV6-5
D: -
J: TRBJ1-1

CDR3: CAWNPGGAGEQFF
DNA: TGTGCCTGGAATCCTGGCGGGGCGGGTGAGCAGTTCTTC
size: few
V: TRBV30
D: -
J: TRBJ2-1

CDR3: CASSESGQGAINEQYF
DNA: TGTGCCAGCAGTGAAAGCGGACAGGGGGCGATAAACGAGCAGTACTTC
size: once
V: TRBV2
D: TRBD1
J: TRBJ2-7

CDR3: CASSVDRSQPQHF
DNA: TGTGCCAGCAGCGTGGACAGGAGCCAGCCCCAGCATTTT
size: -
V: TRBV5-8
D: TRBD1
J: TRBJ1-5

CDR3: CAADTGAEAFF
DNA: TGTGCCGCTGATACAGGGGCTGAAGCTTTCTTT
size: -
V: TRBV10-3
D: TRBD1
J: TRBJ1-1

CDR3: CASSTTDAGNTIYF
DNA: TGTGCCAGTAGTACGACAGACGCTGGAAACACCATATATTTT
size: -
V: TRBV19
D: -
J: TRBJ1-3

CDR3: CAWSSGQGYNSPLHF
DNA: TGTGCCTGGAGTAGTGGACAGGGGTATAATTCACCCCTCCACTTT
size: -
V: TRBV30
D: TRBD1
J: TRBJ1-6

CDR3: CSASASQGNIQYF
DNA: TGCAGTGCTAGTGCGTCACAGGGAAACATTCAGTACTTC
size: medium-sized
V: TRBV20-1
D: -
J: TRBJ2-4

CDR3: CSVEEQGQGNTIYF
DNA: TGCAGCGTTGAAGAACAGGGGCAAGGAAACACCATATATTTT
size: -
V: TRBV29-1
D: TRBD1
J: TRBJ1-3

CDR3: CASSSSGVITDTQYF
DNA: TGTGCCAGCAGCAGTAGCGGAGTAATCACAGATACGCAGTATTTT
size: -
V: TRBV11-2
D: -
J: TRBJ2-3

CDR3: CAPKGLAGALYEQYF
DNA: TGTGCCCCGAAGGGGCTAGCGGGAGCCCTCTACGAGCAGTACTTC
size: medium-sized
V: TRBV10-3
D: TRBD2
J: TRBJ2-7

CDR3: CASNTPGQGRLEQFF
DNA: TGTGCCAGTAATACCCCGGGACAGGGGCGTCTTGAGCAGTTCTTC
size: few
V: TRBV19
D: TRBD1
J: TRBJ2-1

CDR3: CAWGDWSRETQYF
DNA: TGTGCCTGGGGAGACTGGTCCCGGGAGACCCAGTACTTC
size: -
V: TRBV30
D: -
J: TRBJ2-5

CDR3: CASSLWGMTGNYNEQFF
DNA: TGTGCCAGCAGCTTGTGGGGGATGACAGGGAATTACAATGAGCAGTTCTTC
size: -
V: TRBV5-6
D: TRBD1
J: TRBJ2-1

CDR3: CASSLVRGRGKNIQYF
DNA: TGTGCCAGCAGCTTGGTCAGGGGAAGAGGCAAAAACATTCAGTACTTC
size: -
V: TRBV11-2
D: -
J: TRBJ2-4

CDR3: CASSLDKRGAGEQFF
DNA: TGTGCCAGCAGCTTAGACAAGCGGGGGGCTGGGGAGCAGTTCTTC
size: -
V: TRBV7-2
D: TRBD2
J: TRBJ2-1

CDR3: CASSVSGGAGNTQYF
DNA: TGTGCCAGTAGCGTCAGCGGGGGGGCCGGGAATACGCAGTATTTT
size: -
V: TRBV19
D: TRBD2
J: TRBJ2-3

CDR3: CASSIGQGGTGELFF
DNA: TGTGCCAGTAGTATCGGGCAGGGTGGCACCGGGGAGCTGTTTTTT
size: few
V: TRBV19
D: -
J: TRBJ2-2

CDR3: CASSEQGGFSYEQYF
DNA: TGTGCCAGCAGTGAACAGGGAGGTTTCTCCTACGAGCAGTACTTC
size: -
V: TRBV6-1
D: -
J: TRBJ2-7

CDR3: CASSRGRDKGTQYF
DNA: TGCGCCAGCAGTCGTGGGAGGGACAAGGGGACCCAGTACTTC
size: -
V: TRBV23-1
D: -
J: TRBJ2-5

CDR3: CASSYEGRNTEAFF
DNA: TGTGCCAGCAGTTACGAGGGCAGGAACACTGAAGCTTTCTTT
size: few
V: TRBV6-5
D: -
J: TRBJ1-1

CDR3: CASSLLRGEDTQYF
DNA: TGTGCCAGCAGTTTATTGCGGGGTGAGGATACGCAGTATTTT
size: -
V: TRBV27
D: -
J: TRBJ2-3

CDR3: CASSIDSSSGNTIYF
DNA: TGTGCCAGCAGTATAGACTCGAGCTCTGGAAACACCATATATTTT
size: -
V: TRBV7-2
D: -
J: TRBJ1-3

CDR3: CAISENPPGGSSYNEQFF
DNA: TGTGCCATCAGTGAGAACCCTCCGGGGGGGAGCTCCTACAATGAGCAGTTCTTC
size: -
V: TRBV10-3
D: TRBD2
J: TRBJ2-1

CDR3: CASSRTGVTEAFF
DNA: TGTGCCAGCAGTAGAACAGGGGTTACTGAAGCTTTCTTT
size: -
V: TRBV2
D: TRBD1
J: TRBJ1-1

CDR3: CASSLEEGAAYEQYF
DNA: TGTGCTAGCAGCTTAGAGGAGGGGGCGGCTTACGAGCAGTACTTC
size: -
V: TRBV7-7
D: -
J: TRBJ2-7

CDR3: CASSSATGANTEAFF
DNA: TGCGCCAGCAGCTCGGCGACAGGGGCGAACACTGAAGCTTTCTTT
size: -
V: TRBV5-1
D: TRBD1
J: TRBJ1-1

CDR3: CASSLVPGLAGVDTQYF
DNA: TGTGCCAGCAGCTTAGTCCCGGGACTAGCGGGGGTTGATACGCAGTATTTT
size: once
V: TRBV7-2
D: TRBD2
J: TRBJ2-3

CDR3: CASSLYYQETQYF
DNA: TGTGCCAGCAGCTTATATTACCAAGAGACCCAGTACTTC
size: once
V: TRBV7-2
D: -
J: TRBJ2-5

CDR3: CASSSASGSNEQYF
DNA: TGTGCCAGCAGTTCGGCTAGCGGGAGCAACGAGCAGTACTTC
size: once
V: TRBV27
D: TRBD2
J: TRBJ2-7

CDR3: CASSSHRTDSNQPQHF
DNA: TGTGCCAGCAGTAGCCATCGGACAGATAGCAATCAGCCCCAGCATTTT
size: once
V: TRBV6-2/TRBV6-3
D: -
J: TRBJ1-5

CDR3: CAWSVRTAGNYGYTF
DNA: TGTGCCTGGAGTGTACGGACAGCGGGGAACTATGGCTACACCTTC
size: -
V: TRBV30
D: -
J: TRBJ1-2

CDR3: CAWISDRVHEQFF
DNA: TGTGCCTGGATTTCGGACAGGGTCCATGAGCAGTTCTTC
size: -
V: TRBV30
D: TRBD1
J: TRBJ2-1

CDR3: CASSHRGEQYF
DNA: TGTGCCAGCAGCCACAGGGGCGAGCAGTACTTC
size: -
V: TRBV13
D: TRBD1
J: TRBJ2-7

CDR3: CASSLPRDTEAFF
DNA: TGTGCCAGCAGCTTACCTCGAGACACTGAAGCTTTCTTT
size: few
V: TRBV7-6
D: -
J: TRBJ1-1

CDR3: CASSTGVGQGFYGYTF
DNA: TGTGCCAGCTCAACCGGCGTCGGACAGGGTTTCTATGGCTACACCTTC
size: few
V: TRBV18
D: TRBD1
J: TRBJ1-2

CDR3: CASQREAPLASNQPQHF
DNA: TGTGCCAGCCAACGGGAAGCCCCACTGGCGAGCAATCAGCCCCAGCATTTT
size: -
V: TRBV18
D: -
J: TRBJ1-5

CDR3: CASSSGQGLGAPNQPQHF
DNA: TGTGCCAGCAGTTCGGGACAGGGGCTAGGGGCACCTAATCAGCCCCAGCATTTT
size: few
V: TRBV27
D: TRBD1
J: TRBJ1-5

CDR3: CASSVGGGAYNEQFF
DNA: TGTGCCAGCAGCGTGGGAGGGGGAGCCTACAATGAGCAGTTCTTC
size: once
V: TRBV9
D: -
J: TRBJ2-1

CDR3: CASGQGGGFTEAFF
DNA: TGTGCCAGCGGACAGGGAGGTGGATTCACTGAAGCTTTCTTT
size: -
V: TRBV9
D: TRBD1
J: TRBJ1-1

CDR3: CASTGESIEKLFF
DNA: TGTGCCAGCACGGGTGAATCCATCGAAAAACTGTTTTTT
size: -
V: TRBV2
D: -
J: TRBJ1-4

CDR3: CASSSGTGGGSPLHF
DNA: TGTGCCAGCAGCTCAGGGACAGGGGGTGGGTCACCCCTCCACTTT
size: -
V: TRBV7-9
D: TRBD1
J: TRBJ1-6